This TCR beta chain appears in the sequencing data of a study of CD8+CD57+ T cells in acquired aplastic anemia. Study information: The average for DNA from sorted CD4+ and CD8+ cells was around 3.4 ug. Reads per healthy sample averaged about 10.8 million (CD4+) and under 13 million (CD8+). Findings and caveats of the study: Patient and control CD8+ Simpson's diversity was not significantly different. Patients and controls shared some 30 CD8+ CDR3 sequences.

The template used for profiling TCR beta VDJ and CDR3 was genomic DNA. TCRdb fed the reads into MiXCR, producing one record per CDR3 protein. This table has 100,000 to 130,000 distinct CDR3 sequences, 51% appearing once. This CDR3 region has 17 residues. CDR1 and CDR2 from the germline V gene are SNHLY and FYNNEI. This clonotype was detected a few times. Its antigen remains unidentified. This chain connects TRBV2 to TRBJ2-3, with D perhaps matching TRBD1 (5 bases). The J call may be faulty, since TRBJ1-5 better matches the DNA end. This TCR derives from a human donor in good health, serving as a control. The sequencing sample was made of sorted CD4+, CD8+, or CD8+CD57+ T cells (not recorded which) from PBMCs. DNA for the CDR3: TGTGCCAGCAGCCCGGGACTAGCGGAAAAGAGCGCAGATACGCAGCATTTT. It specifies CASSPGLAEKSADTQHF.